This T cell receptor beta chain was recorded in a study of blood T cells in healthy people across ages. Donors were healthy Caucasian individuals from Russia aged roughly 6 to 100. Every sample had a minimum of 6 million PBMCs isolated. A sample-barcoded 5' primer and a J-beta primer mix were used in a second PCR of roughly 7 to 11 cycles. Researchers report that a template-switch adaptor with 12 random nucleotides tagged each cDNA molecule. From the 5' RACE reads, TCRdb called clonotypes with MiXCR, one entry per CDR3 protein. This repertoire shows roughly 800,000 distinct CDR3 sequences, roughly 24% found once; its top ten account for 2.5% to 3.5%. Germline CDR1 reads KGHSY; CDR2 reads FQNENV. CDR3 length equals 15 residues. Trimming cost V 1 base and J 8 bases, with 16 bases left between them. A few counts support this clonotype. These data were likewise used in another study, on T cells of mothers and their children. That report adds: It was through the M1S primer of the second PCR that sample barcodes and 2-4 random nucleotides were added.

This chain links TRBV16 with TRBJ2-3; no clear D. The sample consisted of blood. The sequence came from a boy aged 10-17 years in good health. In DNA, the CDR3 is TGTGCCAGCAGCCAATTCAGGTCACAAGGAACTACGCAGTATTTT. Its protein product is CASSQFRSQGTTQYF.